This T cell receptor (beta chain) comes out of a study of cytomegalovirus exposure and HLA in healthy donors. Notes on this clone: As yet, its antigen is unknown.

Notes on the study in general: The majority of TCR sequences were rare, yet some public TCRs appeared in many donors.

PCR employed 60 Vbeta and 13 Jbeta primers. Some clones are missing from TCRdb's copy, which holds only in-frame ones; the method was immunoSEQ multiplex PCR. The sample carries fewer than 200,000 clones, roughly 80% recorded once. Source material: PBMCs. The source is a male donor in good health and CMV-seronegative.

The CDR3 region is CASRNRGRLSGELFF. DNA for the CDR3: TGTGCCAGCAGGAACAGGGGGCGATTGTCCGGGGAGCTGTTTTTT. The chain is built from TRBV6-1 and TRBJ2-2, with 9 bases identical to TRBD1. Looked up from germline, CDR1 is MNHNS and CDR2 is SASEGT. V shed 6 bases and J 6 bases; nucleotides not matched to a gene: 8. CDR3 length: 15 residues.